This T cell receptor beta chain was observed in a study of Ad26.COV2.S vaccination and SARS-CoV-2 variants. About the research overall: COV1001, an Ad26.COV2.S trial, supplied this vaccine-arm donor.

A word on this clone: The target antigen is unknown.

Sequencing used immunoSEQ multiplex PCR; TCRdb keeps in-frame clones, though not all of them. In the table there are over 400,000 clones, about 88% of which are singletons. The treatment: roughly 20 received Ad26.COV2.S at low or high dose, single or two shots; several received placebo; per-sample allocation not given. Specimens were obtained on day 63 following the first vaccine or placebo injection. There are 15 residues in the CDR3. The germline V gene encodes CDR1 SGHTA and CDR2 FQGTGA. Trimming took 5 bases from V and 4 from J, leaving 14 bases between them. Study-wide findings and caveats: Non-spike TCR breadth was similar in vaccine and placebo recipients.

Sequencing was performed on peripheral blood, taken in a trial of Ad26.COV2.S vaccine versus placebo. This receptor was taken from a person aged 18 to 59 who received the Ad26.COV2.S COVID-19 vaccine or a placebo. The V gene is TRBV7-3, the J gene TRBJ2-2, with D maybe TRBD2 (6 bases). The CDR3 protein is CASSRSGTFTGELFF. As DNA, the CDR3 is TGTGCCAGCAGCAGATCCGGGACTTTCACCGGGGAGCTGTTTTTT.